This T cell receptor (beta chain) appears in the sequencing data of a study of blood T cell repertoires in COVID-19. Study information: The study drew acute and convalescent COVID-19 samples from the United States, Italy and Spain. Nucleic acid was either cDNA or gDNA, and it came from T cells, B-cell-depleted T cells, or PBMCs.

The data were produced by immunoSEQ multiplex PCR, yet TCRdb's version contains in-frame clones alone and is incomplete. Among fewer than 250,000 clones listed, around 84% were seen once. In germline, CDR1 is SGHTA, CDR2 FQGTGA. The CDR3 covers 18 residues. Remarks on this clone: The junction does not match germline at one end; this may be a read error.

The sequenced material came from peripheral blood. The genes are TRBV7-3 and TRBJ2-5; TRBD2 matches 7 bases. The receptor comes from a woman of 80 years or more with COVID-19, enrolled during active disease. The CDR3 spells CACSFRGFGRGRQETQYF. The CDR3, as DNA: TGTGCCTGCAGCTTTAGGGGTTTTGGGCGGGGGAGGCAAGAGACCCAGTACTTC.